This T cell receptor (beta chain) comes out of a study of technical replicates of blood from several donors (TCRdb year 2017). CDR3 length: 17 amino acids, cysteine to phenylalanine. Left in the record is the CDR3 DNA by itself, 51 bases read in frame from the first base. V trim: 5 bases; J trim: 3 bases; unmatched bases: 11. CDR1 and CDR2 are drawn from the germline V gene: SGDLS, YYNGEE. Points on this clone: Its antigen target is currently unknown. No clone much larger than this one lies a single base away; base qualities are absent.

The library was produced with the immunoSEQ multiplex PCR assay. This is the immuneACCESS table as TCRdb keeps it, with only in-frame sequences that have V and J called. A part of the clones is gone; compared with another copy, unresolved V genes explain less than half, and the rest is unexplained. The sample data list 79,000 or so clones, and about 92% of these were observed just once. Jointly, the top ten make up 0.35% to 0.45% of the sample. The receptor was derived from a human donor in good health. Recombination linked TRBV9 to TRBJ2-2; 9 middle bases align to TRBD1. The sequenced sample was T cells isolated from PBMCs. The CDR3 has the sequence CASRGYRDREDTGELFF. The DNA is as follows: TGTGCCAGCAGAGGTTACCGGGACAGGGAGGACACCGGGGAGCTGTTTTTT.